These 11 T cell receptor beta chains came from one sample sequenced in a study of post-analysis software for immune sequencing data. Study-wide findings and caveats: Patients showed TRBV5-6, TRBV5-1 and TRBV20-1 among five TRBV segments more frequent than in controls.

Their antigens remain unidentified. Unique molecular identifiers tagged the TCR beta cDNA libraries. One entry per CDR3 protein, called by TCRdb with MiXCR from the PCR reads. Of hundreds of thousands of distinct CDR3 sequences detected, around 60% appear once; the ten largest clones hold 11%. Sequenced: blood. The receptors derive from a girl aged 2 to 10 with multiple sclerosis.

CDR3 sequence: CAISEWRGGSYNEQFF. CDR3 nucleotides: TGTGCCATCAGTGAGTGGCGGGGGGGATCCTACAATGAGCAGTTCTTC. This chain uses TRBV10-3 with TRBJ2-1; 9 bases align to TRBD2. J lost 1 base, V lost 1 base, and 2 bases had no gene match. Germline V CDR1 and CDR2: ENHRY, SYGVKD. The CDR3 covers 16 residues.

The CDR3 DNA follows: TGTGCCAGCAGTTTGGAGGGAAGTAGCAATCAGCCCCAGCATTTT. It yields the protein CASSLEGSSNQPQHF. The chain is built from TRBV12-3 or TRBV12-4 and TRBJ1-5; D remains ambiguous. CDR3 length: 15 residues. V lost 3 bases and J lost 0, with 9 bases in between.

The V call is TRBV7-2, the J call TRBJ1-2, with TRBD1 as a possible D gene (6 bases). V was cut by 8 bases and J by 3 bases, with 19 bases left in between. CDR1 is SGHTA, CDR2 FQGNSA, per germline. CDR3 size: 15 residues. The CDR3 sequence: CASSRHLGGDYGYTF. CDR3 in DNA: TGTGCCAGCTCCAGGCACCTCGGGGGCGACTATGGCTACACCTTC.

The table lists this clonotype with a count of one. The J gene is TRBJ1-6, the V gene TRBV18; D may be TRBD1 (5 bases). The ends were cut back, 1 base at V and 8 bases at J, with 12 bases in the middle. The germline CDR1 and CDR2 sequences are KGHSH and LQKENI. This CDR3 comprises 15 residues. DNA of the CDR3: TGTGCCAGCTCACCACGACGGGACGGGGATTCACCCCTCCACTTT. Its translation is CASSPRRDGDSPLHF. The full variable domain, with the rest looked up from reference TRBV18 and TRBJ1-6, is NAGVMQNPRHLVRRRGQEARLRCSPMKGHSHVYWYRQLPEEGLKFMVYLQKENIIDESGMPKERFSAEFPKEGPSILRIQQVVRGDSAAYFCASSPRRDGDSPLHFGNGTRLTVT.

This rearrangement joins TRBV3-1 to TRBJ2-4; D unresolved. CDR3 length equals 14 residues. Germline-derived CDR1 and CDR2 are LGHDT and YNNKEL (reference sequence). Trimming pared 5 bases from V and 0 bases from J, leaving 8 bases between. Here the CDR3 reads CASSTPVAKNIQYF. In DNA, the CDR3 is TGTGCCAGCAGCACCCCGGTAGCCAAAAACATTCAGTACTTC.

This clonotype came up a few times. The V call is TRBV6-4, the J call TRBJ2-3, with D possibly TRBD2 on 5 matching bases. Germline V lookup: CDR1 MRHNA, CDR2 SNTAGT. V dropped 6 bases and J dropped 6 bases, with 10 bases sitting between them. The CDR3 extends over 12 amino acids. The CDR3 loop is CASRATGDTQYF. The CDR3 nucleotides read TGTGCCAGCAGGGCCACGGGGGATACGCAGTATTTT.

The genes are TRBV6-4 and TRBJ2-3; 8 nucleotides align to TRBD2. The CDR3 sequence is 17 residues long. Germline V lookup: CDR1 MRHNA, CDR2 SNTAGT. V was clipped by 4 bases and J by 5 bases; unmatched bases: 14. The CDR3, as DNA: TGTGCCAGCAGTGCCGAACTCACGGGGGGGCGTGGAGATACGCAGTATTTT. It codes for CASSAELTGGRGDTQYF.

DNA of the CDR3: TGTGCCAGCAGTGGGGGCAGGGAAAACGCCAGTGGCGCTTTCTTT. Protein: CASSGGRENASGAFF. The V and J genes are TRBV2 and TRBJ1-1, with D tentatively TRBD1 (5 bases). The V end lost 4 bases, the J end lost 11 bases, and 23 bases lay between the germline ends. This CDR3 has 15 amino acids. From germline, CDR1 is SNHLY and CDR2 FYNNEI.

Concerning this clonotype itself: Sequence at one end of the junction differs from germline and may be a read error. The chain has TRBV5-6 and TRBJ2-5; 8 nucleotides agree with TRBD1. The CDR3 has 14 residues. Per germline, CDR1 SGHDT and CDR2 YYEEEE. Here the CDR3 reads CASSSWDRMWEQYF. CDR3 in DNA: TGTGCCAGTAGCTCTTGGGACAGGATGTGGGAGCAGTACTTC. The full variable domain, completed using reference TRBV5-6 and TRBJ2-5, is DAGVTQSPTHLIKTRGQQVTLRCSPKSGHDTVSWYQQALGQGPQFIFQYYEEEERQRGNFPDRFSGHQFPNYSSELNVNALLLGDSALYLCASSSWDRMWEQYFGPGTRLLVL.

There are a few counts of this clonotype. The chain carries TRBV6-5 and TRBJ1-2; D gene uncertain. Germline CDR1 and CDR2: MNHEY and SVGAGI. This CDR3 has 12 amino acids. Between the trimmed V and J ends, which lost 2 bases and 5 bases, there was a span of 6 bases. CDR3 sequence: CASSYAGYGYTF. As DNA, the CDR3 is TGTGCCAGCAGTTACGCCGGTTATGGCTACACCTTC.

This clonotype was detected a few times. CDR3 protein: CASSARQGSTEAFF. CDR3 coding DNA: TGTGCCAGCAGTGCACGACAGGGGAGCACTGAAGCTTTCTTT. The V and J genes are TRBV27 and TRBJ1-1; 8 bases map to TRBD1. This CDR3 has 14 amino acids. Germline CDR1 is MNHEY and CDR2 is SMNVEV (reference sequence). V was pared by 5 bases and J by 4 bases, with 6 bases of the junction left unmatched.